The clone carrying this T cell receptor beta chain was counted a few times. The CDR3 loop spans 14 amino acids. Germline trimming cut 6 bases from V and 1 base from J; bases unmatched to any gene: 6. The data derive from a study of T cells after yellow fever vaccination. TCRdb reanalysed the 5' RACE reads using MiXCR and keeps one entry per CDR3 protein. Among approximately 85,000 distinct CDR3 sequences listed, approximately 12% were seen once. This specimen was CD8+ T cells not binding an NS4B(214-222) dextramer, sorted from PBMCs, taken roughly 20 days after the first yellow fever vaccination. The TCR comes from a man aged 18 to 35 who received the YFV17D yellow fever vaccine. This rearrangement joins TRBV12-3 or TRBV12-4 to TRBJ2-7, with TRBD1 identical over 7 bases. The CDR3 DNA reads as TGTGCCAGCAGCCCTAGACAGGGTTCCTACGAGCAGTACGTC. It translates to CASSPRQGSYEQYV.